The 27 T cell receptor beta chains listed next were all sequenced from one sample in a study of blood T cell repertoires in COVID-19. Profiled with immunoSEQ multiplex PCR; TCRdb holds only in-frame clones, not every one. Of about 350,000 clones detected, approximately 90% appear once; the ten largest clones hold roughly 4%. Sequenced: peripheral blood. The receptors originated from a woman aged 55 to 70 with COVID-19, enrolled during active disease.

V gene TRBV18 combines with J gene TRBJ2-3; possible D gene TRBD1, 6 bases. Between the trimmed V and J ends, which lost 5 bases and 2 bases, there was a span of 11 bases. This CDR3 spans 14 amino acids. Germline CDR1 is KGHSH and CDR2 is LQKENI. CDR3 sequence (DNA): TGTGCCAGCTCATCAGGACAGACCACAGATACGCAGTATTTT. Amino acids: CASSSGQTTDTQYF.

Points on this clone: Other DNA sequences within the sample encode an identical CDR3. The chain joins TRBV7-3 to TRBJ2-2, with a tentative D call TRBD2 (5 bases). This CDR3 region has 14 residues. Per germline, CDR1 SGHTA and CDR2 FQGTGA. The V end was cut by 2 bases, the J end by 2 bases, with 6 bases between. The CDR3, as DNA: TGTGCCAGCAGCTTACGGGGTAACACCGGGGAGCTGTTTTTT. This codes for CASSLRGNTGELFF.

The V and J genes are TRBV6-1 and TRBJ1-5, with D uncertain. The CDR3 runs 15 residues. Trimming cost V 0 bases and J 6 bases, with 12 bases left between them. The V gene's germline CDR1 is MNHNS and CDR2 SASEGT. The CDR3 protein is CASSEAPILGQPQHF. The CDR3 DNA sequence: TGTGCCAGCAGTGAAGCTCCAATACTCGGTCAGCCCCAGCATTTT.

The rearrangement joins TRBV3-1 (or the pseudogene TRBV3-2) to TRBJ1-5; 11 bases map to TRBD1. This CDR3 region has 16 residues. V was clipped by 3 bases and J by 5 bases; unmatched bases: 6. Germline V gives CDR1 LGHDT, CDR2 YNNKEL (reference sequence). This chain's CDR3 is CASSQSGQGAHQPQHF. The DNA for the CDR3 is TGTGCCAGCAGCCAGTCCGGACAGGGGGCTCATCAGCCCCAGCATTTT.

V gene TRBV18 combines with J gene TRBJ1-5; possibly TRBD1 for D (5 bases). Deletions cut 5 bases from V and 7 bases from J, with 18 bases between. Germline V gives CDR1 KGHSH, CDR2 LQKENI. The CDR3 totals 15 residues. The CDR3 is CASSAQGVEGQPQHF. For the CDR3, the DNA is TGTGCCAGCTCAGCGCAGGGTGTCGAAGGGCAGCCCCAGCATTTT.

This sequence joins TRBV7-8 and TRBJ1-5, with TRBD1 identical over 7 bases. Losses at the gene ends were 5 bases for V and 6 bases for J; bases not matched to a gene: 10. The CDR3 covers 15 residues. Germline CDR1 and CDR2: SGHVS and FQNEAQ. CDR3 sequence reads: CASSLAGGFVQPQHF. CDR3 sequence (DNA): TGTGCCAGCAGCCTCGCAGGGGGGTTTGTTCAGCCCCAGCATTTT.

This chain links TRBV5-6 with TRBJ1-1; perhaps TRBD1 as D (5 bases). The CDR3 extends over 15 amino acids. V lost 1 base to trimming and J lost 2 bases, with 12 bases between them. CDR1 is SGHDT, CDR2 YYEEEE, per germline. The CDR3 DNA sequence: TGTGCCAGCAGCTTGTACGCAGGGAAAAACACTGAAGCTTTCTTT. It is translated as CASSLYAGKNTEAFF.

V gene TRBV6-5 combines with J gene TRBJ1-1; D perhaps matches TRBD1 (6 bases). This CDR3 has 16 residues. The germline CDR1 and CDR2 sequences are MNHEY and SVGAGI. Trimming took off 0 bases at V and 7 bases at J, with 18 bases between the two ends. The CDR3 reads CASSYSRQAKSVEAFF. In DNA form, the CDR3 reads TGTGCCAGCAGTTACTCTAGACAGGCGAAGAGCGTTGAAGCTTTCTTT.

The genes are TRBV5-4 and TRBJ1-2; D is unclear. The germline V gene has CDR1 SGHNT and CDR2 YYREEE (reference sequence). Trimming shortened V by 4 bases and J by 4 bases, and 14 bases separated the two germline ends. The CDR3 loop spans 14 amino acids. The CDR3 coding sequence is TGTGCCAGCAGCATCGGGTCAGACCCCTATGGCTACACCTTC. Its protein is CASSIGSDPYGYTF.

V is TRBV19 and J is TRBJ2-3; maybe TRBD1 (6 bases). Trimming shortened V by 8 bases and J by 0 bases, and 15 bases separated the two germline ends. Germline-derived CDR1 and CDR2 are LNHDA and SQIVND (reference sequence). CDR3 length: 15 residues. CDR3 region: CASSDRHWSTDTQYF. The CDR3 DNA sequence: TGTGCCAGTTCCGACAGGCACTGGAGCACAGATACGCAGTATTTT.

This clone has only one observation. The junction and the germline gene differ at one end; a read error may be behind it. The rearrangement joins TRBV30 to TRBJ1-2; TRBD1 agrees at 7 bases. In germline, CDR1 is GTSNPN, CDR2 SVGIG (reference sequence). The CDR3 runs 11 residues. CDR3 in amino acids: CAWSVGGQGVF. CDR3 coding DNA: TGTGCCTGGAGTGTAGGGGGGCAGGGGGTCTTC.

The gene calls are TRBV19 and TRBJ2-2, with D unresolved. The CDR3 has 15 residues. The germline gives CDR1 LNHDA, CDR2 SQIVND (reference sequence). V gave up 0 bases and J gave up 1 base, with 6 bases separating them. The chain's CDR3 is CASSIERMNTGELFF. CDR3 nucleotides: TGTGCCAGTAGTATAGAGAGGATGAACACCGGGGAGCTGTTTTTT.

For the CDR3, the DNA is TGTGCCAGCAGCCAAGGGAGCCCCCACACCTTC. Encoded protein: CASSQGSPHTF. The rearrangement joins TRBV3-1 (or the pseudogene TRBV3-2) to TRBJ1-2; D is ambiguous. Germline CDR1 is LGHDT and CDR2 is YNNKEL (reference sequence). CDR3 length equals 11 residues. V lost 1 base to trimming and J lost 12 bases, with 9 bases between them.

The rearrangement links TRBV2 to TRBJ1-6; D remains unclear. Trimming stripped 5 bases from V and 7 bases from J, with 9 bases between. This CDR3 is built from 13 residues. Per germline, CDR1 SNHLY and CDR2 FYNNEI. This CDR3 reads CASSLDFNSPLHF. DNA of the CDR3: TGTGCCAGCAGTTTGGACTTCAATTCACCCCTCCACTTT.

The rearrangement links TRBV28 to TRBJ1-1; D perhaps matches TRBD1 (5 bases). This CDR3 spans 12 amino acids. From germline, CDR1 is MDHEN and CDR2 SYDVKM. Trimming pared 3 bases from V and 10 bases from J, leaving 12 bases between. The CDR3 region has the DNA TGTGCCAGCAGTTTCTTCGGGACTCTAGCTTTCTTT. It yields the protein CASSFFGTLAFF.

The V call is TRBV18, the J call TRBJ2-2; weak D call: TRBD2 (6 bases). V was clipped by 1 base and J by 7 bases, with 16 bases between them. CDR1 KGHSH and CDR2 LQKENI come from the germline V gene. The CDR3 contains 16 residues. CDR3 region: CASSPRSGGHVGELFF. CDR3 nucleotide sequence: TGTGCCAGCTCACCACGTTCCGGGGGTCACGTCGGGGAGCTGTTTTTT.

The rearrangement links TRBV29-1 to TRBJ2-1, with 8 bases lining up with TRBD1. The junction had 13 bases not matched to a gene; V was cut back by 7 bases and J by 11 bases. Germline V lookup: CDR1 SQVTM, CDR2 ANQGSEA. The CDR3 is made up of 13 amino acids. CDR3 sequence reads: CSASGTGSSKQFF. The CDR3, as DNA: TGCAGCGCATCCGGGACAGGAAGTTCTAAGCAGTTCTTC.

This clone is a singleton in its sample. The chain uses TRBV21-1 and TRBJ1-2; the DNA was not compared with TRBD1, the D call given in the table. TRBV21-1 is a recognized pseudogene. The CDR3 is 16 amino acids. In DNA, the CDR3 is TGTGCCAGCAGCCCGGGACAGCAGCGACAAAACTATGGCTACACCTTC. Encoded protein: CASSPGQQRQNYGYTF.

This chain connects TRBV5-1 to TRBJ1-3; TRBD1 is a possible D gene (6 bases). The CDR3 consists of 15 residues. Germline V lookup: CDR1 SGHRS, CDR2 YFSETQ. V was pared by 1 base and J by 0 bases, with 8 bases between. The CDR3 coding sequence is TGCGCCAGCAGCTTGCCGGACAGCTCTGGAAACACCATATATTTT. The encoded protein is CASSLPDSSGNTIYF.

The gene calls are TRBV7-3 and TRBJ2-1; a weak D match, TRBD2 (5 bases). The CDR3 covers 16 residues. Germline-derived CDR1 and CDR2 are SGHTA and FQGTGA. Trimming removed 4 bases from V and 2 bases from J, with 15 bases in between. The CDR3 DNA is TGTGCCAGCAGCTCCGGCGGGTCGCGGGCCTACAATGAGCAGTTCTTC. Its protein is CASSSGGSRAYNEQFF.

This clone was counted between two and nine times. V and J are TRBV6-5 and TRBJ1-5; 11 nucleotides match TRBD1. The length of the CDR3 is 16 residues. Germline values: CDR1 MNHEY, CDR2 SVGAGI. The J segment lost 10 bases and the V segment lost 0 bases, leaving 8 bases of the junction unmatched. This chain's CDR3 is CASSYSNPRTGGPQHF. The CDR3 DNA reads TGTGCCAGCAGTTACTCGAATCCTCGGACAGGGGGCCCCCAGCATTTT.

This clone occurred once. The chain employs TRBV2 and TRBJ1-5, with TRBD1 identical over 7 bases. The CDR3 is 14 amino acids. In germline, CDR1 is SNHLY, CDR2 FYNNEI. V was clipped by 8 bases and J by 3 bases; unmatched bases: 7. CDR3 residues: CASQWGQYNQPQHF. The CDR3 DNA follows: TGTGCCAGCCAGTGGGGACAGTACAATCAGCCCCAGCATTTT.

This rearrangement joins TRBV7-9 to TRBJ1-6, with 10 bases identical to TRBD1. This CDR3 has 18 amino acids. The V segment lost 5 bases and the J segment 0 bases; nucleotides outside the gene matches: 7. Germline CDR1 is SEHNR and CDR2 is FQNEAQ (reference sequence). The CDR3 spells CASSLQRQGASYNSPLHF. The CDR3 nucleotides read TGTGCCAGCAGCCTACAAAGACAGGGGGCCTCCTATAATTCACCCCTCCACTTT.

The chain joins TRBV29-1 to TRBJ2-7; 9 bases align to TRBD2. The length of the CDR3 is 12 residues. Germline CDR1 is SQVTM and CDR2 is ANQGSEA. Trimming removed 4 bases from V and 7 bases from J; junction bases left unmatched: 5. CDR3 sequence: CSVGRGGREQYF. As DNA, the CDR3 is TGCAGCGTTGGGCGGGGGGGGAGAGAGCAGTACTTC.

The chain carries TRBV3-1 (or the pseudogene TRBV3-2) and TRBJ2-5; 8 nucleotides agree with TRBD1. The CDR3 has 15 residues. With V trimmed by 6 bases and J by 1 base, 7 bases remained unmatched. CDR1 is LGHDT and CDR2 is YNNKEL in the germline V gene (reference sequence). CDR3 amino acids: CASSLRGTGQETQYF. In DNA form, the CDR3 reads TGTGCCAGCAGTCTCAGGGGGACAGGCCAAGAGACCCAGTACTTC.

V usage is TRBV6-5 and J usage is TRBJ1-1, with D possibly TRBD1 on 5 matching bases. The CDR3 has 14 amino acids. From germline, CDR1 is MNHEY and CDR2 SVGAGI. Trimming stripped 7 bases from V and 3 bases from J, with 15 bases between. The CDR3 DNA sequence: TGTGCCAGCACAGTGATAGGGGCTGACACTGAAGCTTTCTTT. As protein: CASTVIGADTEAFF.

CDR3 sequence reads: CASSPTRSSYNEQFF. The CDR3 DNA is TGTGCCAGCAGCCCCACTAGATCCTCCTACAATGAGCAGTTCTTC. This sequence joins TRBV2 and TRBJ2-1; TRBD2 is a possible D gene (5 bases). Germline V gene lookup returns CDR1 SNHLY and CDR2 FYNNEI. V shed 6 bases and J shed 0 bases, with 12 bases lying between them. The CDR3 runs 15 residues.